The clone carrying this T cell receptor (beta chain) was recorded a few times. Its matching antigen is unknown. The data were taken from a study of vaccination effects on CD4 cells after COVID-19. CD4+ T cells specific for antigen were expanded with viral peptide pools by the ViraFEST assay before sequencing. When around ten days of culture had elapsed, CD4+ T cells were isolated. Their SARS-CoV-2 infection, verified by PCR, occurred between March and December 2020. Per the germline V gene, CDR1 is LGHNA and CDR2 is YNFKEQ. CDR3 size: 12 residues. Trimming took off 0 bases at V and 7 bases at J, with 6 bases between the two ends. Profiling relied on immunoSEQ multiplex PCR, and the TCRdb table lists in-frame clones only, not all of them. This table has 24,000 or so clones, roughly 71% appearing once.

This sequence joins TRBV4-2 and TRBJ1-2; D is ambiguous. The source is a human donor who had a prior SARS-CoV-2 infection. The specimen was CD4+ T cells from PBMCs cultured with SARS-CoV-2 spike peptides, collected before COVID-19 vaccination. The CDR3 DNA sequence: TGTGCCAGCAGCCAAGAGTCGGCTGGCTACACCTTC. This gives the protein CASSQESAGYTF.